This TCR beta chain is from a study of T cell changes during pregnancy in multiple sclerosis (dated by TCRdb to about 2019). Notes on the research overall: Changes in the T cell repertoire over the course of pregnancy were examined in this study in women with multiple sclerosis.

The library was made by the immunoSEQ multiplex PCR assay. TCRdb obtained this table from immuneACCESS and retained in-frame rearrangements with V and J assigned. These tables miss some clones; where compared with another copy, unresolved V genes account for less than half of the shortfall, and the remainder is unexplained. The sample table records approximately 59,000 clones; 91% of these occur just once. The top ten hold roughly 1.5% of the sample. Turning to this clone: No cognate antigen has been identified for it. There are no base qualities to consult, and no much larger clone falls within one base.

From the cysteine through the phenylalanine, the CDR3 covers 15 amino acids. The only DNA kept is the CDR3, 45 bases in frame from the first base. The junction carries 13 bases between V and J, which are trimmed by 2 bases and 6 bases respectively. Via the germline V gene, CDR1 is MNHNS and CDR2 SASEGT. The material sequenced was peripheral blood, taken in the third trimester of pregnancy. The receptor comes from a female donor in good health, enrolled as a control in a pregnancy study. This chain is built from TRBV6-1 and TRBJ1-4, and perhaps TRBD1 as D gene, on 6 matching bases. The CDR3 loop reads CASSEKGGGDEKLFF. The DNA sequence is given as TGTGCCAGCAGTGAAAAGGGGGGAGGGGATGAAAAACTGTTTTTT.